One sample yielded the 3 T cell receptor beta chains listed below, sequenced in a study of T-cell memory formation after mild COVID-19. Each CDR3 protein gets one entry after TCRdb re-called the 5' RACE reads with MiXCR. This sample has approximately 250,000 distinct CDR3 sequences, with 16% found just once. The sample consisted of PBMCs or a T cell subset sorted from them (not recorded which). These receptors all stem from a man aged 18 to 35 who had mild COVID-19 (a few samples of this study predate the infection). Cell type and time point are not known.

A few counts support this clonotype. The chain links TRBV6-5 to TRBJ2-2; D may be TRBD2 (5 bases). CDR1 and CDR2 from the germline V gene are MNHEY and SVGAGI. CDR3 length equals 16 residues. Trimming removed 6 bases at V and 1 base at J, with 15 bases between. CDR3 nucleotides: TGTGCCAGCAGGCGCACCCCCGCGGGGAACACCGGGGAGCTGTTTTTT. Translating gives CASRRTPAGNTGELFF.

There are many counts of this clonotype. The CDR3: CASSSSDTQYF. Here the CDR3 DNA reads TGTGCCAGCAGCTCTTCAGATACGCAGTATTTT. The rearrangement links TRBV7-9 to TRBJ2-3; D remains ambiguous. The germline gives CDR1 SEHNR, CDR2 FQNEAQ (reference sequence). The CDR3 runs 11 residues. V lost 4 bases, J lost 4 bases, and 3 bases lay in between. The entire variable domain, with the rest obtained from reference TRBV7-9 and TRBJ2-3, is as follows: DTGVSQNPRHKITKRGQNVTFRCDPISEHNRLYWYRQTLGQGPEFLTYFQNEAQLEKSRLLSDRFSAERPKGSFSTLEIQRTEQGDSAMYLCASSSSDTQYFGPGTRLTVL.

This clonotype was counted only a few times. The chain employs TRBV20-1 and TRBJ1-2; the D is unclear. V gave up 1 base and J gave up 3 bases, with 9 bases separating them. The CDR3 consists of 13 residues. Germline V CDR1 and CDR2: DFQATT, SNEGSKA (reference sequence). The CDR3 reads CSARVKGDYGYTF. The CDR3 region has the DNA TGCAGTGCTAGAGTAAAGGGAGACTATGGCTACACCTTC.